The following is a TCR beta chain sequence with its context. Germline loops: CDR1 GTSNPN, CDR2 SVGIG (reference sequence). The CDR3 is made up of 12 amino acids. The V segment lost 8 bases and the J segment 0 bases; nucleotides outside the gene matches: 3. This entry is derived from a study of cytomegalovirus exposure and HLA in healthy donors. Method: immunoSEQ multiplex PCR; TCRdb's copy keeps in-frame clones and lacks some. Among 200,000 to 250,000 clones listed, less than 85% were seen once. The sequenced sample was PBMCs. The chain employs TRBV30 and TRBJ1-1; TRBD1 aligns across 7 bases. The clonotype originates from a woman aged 18-35 years in good health and CMV-seronegative. As DNA, the CDR3 is TGTGCCGGGACAGAACTGAACACTGAAGCTTTCTTT. Its translation is CAGTELNTEAFF.